This TCR beta chain came from a study of blood T cell repertoires in COVID-19. About the study: Acute-phase and convalescent COVID-19 samples originated in the United States, Italy and Spain. Sample material is recorded as cDNA or gDNA derived from T cells, B-cell-depleted T cells, or PBMCs.

Per the study methods: By means of reference gene primer amplification, nucleated cell counts were estimated. Profiling relied on immunoSEQ multiplex PCR, and the TCRdb table lists in-frame clones only, not all of them. For V, J and clone size, that table is used; D and trimming come from the DNA. This sample yields fewer than 45,000 clones, of which roughly four fifths are seen a single time; approximately 37% belongs to the top ten. There are a few counts of this clone. The V gene end was trimmed by 5 bases and the J gene end by 4 bases; junction bases not matched to a gene: 7. From germline, CDR1 is SEHNR and CDR2 FQNEAQ (reference sequence). The CDR3 loop spans 14 amino acids.

This sequence joins TRBV7-9 and TRBJ1-2; 7 bases fit TRBD1. This receptor was obtained from a man aged 40-55 years with active or convalescent COVID-19. Input material: peripheral blood. CDR3 nucleotide sequence: TGTGCCAGCAGCCTAACCGGGACAGCCTATGGCTACACCTTC. The encoded protein is CASSLTGTAYGYTF.